Presented here are 9 T cell receptor beta chains from one specimen sequenced in a study of T cells in Graves' hyperthyroidism and ophthalmopathy. Researchers took RNA transcripts and amplified the TCR beta CDR3 regions from them. An initial round of RT-PCR targeting the TCR CDR3 relied on the HTBI primer set. MiXCR, applied by TCRdb to the multiplex PCR reads, yields one record per CDR3 protein. The table records about 680,000 distinct CDR3 sequences, 35% of them present only once. Sequenced material: blood. These receptors were obtained from a woman aged 40 to 50 with Graves' hyperthyroidism.

About this clonotype itself: This could be a read error, since a much larger clone is one nucleotide away. The chain is built from TRBV2 and TRBJ1-3; D remains unclear. Germline-derived CDR1 and CDR2 are SNHLY and FYNNEI. CDR3 length: 13 amino acids. CDR3 loop: CASSLSAGNTINF. In nucleotides, the CDR3 is TGTGCCAGCAGCTTGTCGGCCGGAAACACCATAAATTTT. Variable domain in full (rest from reference TRBV2 and TRBJ1-3): EPEVTQTPSHQVTQMGQEVILRCVPISNHLYFYWYRQILGQKVEFLVSFYNNEISEKSEIFDDQFSVERPDGSNFTLKIRSTKLEDSAMYFCASSLSAGNTINFGEGSWLTVV.

On this clonotype: This may come from a read error, since a much larger clone is one base off. The chain employs TRBV7-2 and TRBJ2-7; no firm D call. CDR1 and CDR2 (germline): SGHTA, FQGNSA. This CDR3 is built from 12 residues. The CDR3 DNA is TGTGGCAGCAGCCCGCCAGAATACGAGCAGTACTTC. Protein product: CGSSPPEYEQYF.

CDR3 region: CACSFARVRQPQHF. The CDR3 DNA reads TGTGCCTGCAGTTTTGCCCGGGTGAGACAGCCCCAGCATTTT. V gene TRBV10-3 combines with J gene TRBJ1-5; D unclear. Germline assignment: CDR1 ENHRY and CDR2 SYGVKD. With 11 bases removed from V and 7 bases from J, the gap between germline ends came to 21 bases. This CDR3 spans 14 amino acids.

A remark on this clonotype: A read error may account for a junction end that differs from germline. The chain uses TRBV5-1 and TRBJ2-7, with 12 bases lining up with TRBD2. Germline CDR1 reads SGHRS; CDR2 reads YFSETQ. CDR3 size: 16 residues. CDR3 sequence: CASSVQTSGSSCEQYF. CDR3 nucleotide sequence: TGCGCCAGCAGCGTGCAGACTAGCGGGAGTTCCTGCGAGCAGTACTTC.

This clonotype came up many times. The chain joins TRBV20-1 to TRBJ2-2, with TRBD1 as a possible D gene (5 bases). This CDR3 is 12 amino acids long. CDR1 DFQATT and CDR2 SNEGSKA come from the germline V gene (reference sequence). The V end was cut by 3 bases, the J end by 5 bases, with 7 bases between. CDR3 nucleotides: TGCAGTGCTAGTAAGGGGACCGGGGAGCTGTTTTTT. Its protein product is CSASKGTGELFF.

The V and J genes are TRBV7-9 and TRBJ1-2, with a tentative D call TRBD1 (6 bases). The CDR3 spans 15 residues. Germline V gene sequence: CDR1 SEHNR, CDR2 FQNEAQ (reference sequence). The ends were cut back, 2 bases at V and 3 bases at J, with 13 bases in the middle. In DNA form, the CDR3 reads TGTGCCAGCAGCTTATATGGGGGCTCGGACTATGGCTACACCTTC. Protein sequence: CASSLYGGSDYGYTF. The full variable domain, in which reference TRBV7-9 and TRBJ1-2 provide the parts outside the CDR3, is DTGVSQNPRHKITKRGQNVTFRCDPISEHNRLYWYRQTLGQGPEFLTYFQNEAQLEKSRLLSDRFSAERPKGSFSTLEIQRTEQGDSAMYLCASSLYGGSDYGYTFGSGTRLTVV.

The chain combines TRBV28 with TRBJ2-7, with 8 positions matching TRBD1. The CDR3 contains 14 residues. The J segment lost 7 bases and the V segment lost 6 bases, leaving 11 bases of the junction unmatched. Looked up from germline, CDR1 is MDHEN and CDR2 is SYDVKM. DNA for the CDR3: TGTGCCAGCAGCACAGGACAGGGCCCTGGTGAGCAGTACTTC. Protein product: CASSTGQGPGEQYF.

V is TRBV7-2 and J is TRBJ2-5, with a weak D call TRBD1 (6 bases). The V and J ends lost 2 bases and 2 bases respectively, with 12 bases between them. From germline, CDR1 is SGHTA and CDR2 FQGNSA. This CDR3 spans 15 amino acids. The CDR3 coding sequence is TGTGCCAGCAGCTTATCTCCAGGGGAACAAGAGACCCAGTACTTC. It specifies CASSLSPGEQETQYF. The complete variable domain, with remaining parts taken from reference TRBV7-2 and TRBJ2-5, reads GAGVSQSPSNKVTEKGKDVELRCDPISGHTALYWYRQSLGQGLEFLIYFQGNSAPDKSGLPSDRFSAERTGGSVSTLTIQRTQQEDSAVYLCASSLSPGEQETQYFGPGTRLLVL.

This clonotype was picked up many times. The chain combines TRBV6-5 with TRBJ1-3, with D possibly being TRBD1 (5 bases). V gave up 5 bases and J gave up 2 bases, with 13 bases separating them. In germline, CDR1 is MNHEY, CDR2 SVGAGI. This CDR3 has 15 residues. The CDR3 spells CASSPTGRTGNTIYF. DNA for the CDR3: TGTGCCAGCAGTCCTACGGGACGGACTGGAAACACCATATATTTT.